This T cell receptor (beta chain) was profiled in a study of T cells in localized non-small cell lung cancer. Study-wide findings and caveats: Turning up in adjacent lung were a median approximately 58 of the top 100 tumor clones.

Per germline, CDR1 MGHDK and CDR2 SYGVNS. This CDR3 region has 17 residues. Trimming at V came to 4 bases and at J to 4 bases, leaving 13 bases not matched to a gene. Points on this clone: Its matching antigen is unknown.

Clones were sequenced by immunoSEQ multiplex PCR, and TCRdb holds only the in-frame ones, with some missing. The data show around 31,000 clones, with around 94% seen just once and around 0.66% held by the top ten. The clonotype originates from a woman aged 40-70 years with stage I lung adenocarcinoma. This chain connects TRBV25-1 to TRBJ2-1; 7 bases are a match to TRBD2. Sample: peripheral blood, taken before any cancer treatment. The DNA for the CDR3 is TGTGCCAGCAGTGGGGGGGTTCGTAGCGGGTGGTACAATGAGCAGTTCTTC. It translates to CASSGGVRSGWYNEQFF.